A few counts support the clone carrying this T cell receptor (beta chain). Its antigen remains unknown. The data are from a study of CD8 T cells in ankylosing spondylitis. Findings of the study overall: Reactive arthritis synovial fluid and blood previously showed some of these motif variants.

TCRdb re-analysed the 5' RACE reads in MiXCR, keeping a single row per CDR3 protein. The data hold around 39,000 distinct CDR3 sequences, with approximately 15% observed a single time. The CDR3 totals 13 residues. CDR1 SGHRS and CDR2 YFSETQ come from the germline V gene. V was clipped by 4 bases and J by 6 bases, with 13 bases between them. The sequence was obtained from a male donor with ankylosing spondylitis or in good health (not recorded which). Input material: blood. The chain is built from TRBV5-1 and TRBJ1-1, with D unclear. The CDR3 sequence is CASSLGSGAEAFF. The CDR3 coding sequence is TGCGCCAGCAGCCTCGGGTCCGGGGCTGAAGCTTTCTTT.